This entry lists 27 T cell receptor beta chains sequenced from one sample in a study of T-cell memory formation after mild COVID-19. Each CDR3 protein gets one entry after TCRdb re-called the 5' RACE reads with MiXCR. The sample records 120,000 or so distinct CDR3 sequences, about 17% being singletons. The sample consisted of PBMCs or a T cell subset sorted from them (not recorded which). Source of these receptors: an adult woman who had mild COVID-19 (a few samples of this study predate the infection). Cell type and time point are not known.

The rearrangement uses TRBV12-3 or TRBV12-4 and TRBJ1-1, with a weak D call TRBD1 (6 bases). The CDR3 has 14 residues. V lost 6 bases and J lost 5, with 16 bases in between. This CDR3 reads CASRGGHPGTEAFF. CDR3 DNA sequence: TGTGCCAGCAGGGGGGGGCACCCGGGTACTGAAGCTTTCTTT.

This chain links TRBV10-3 with TRBJ1-2, with unresolved D. V gave up 3 bases and J gave up 3 bases, with 17 bases separating them. Germline values: CDR1 ENHRY, CDR2 SYGVKD. The CDR3 is 16 amino acids. CDR3 loop: CAISDAGLANHYGYTF. The CDR3, as DNA: TGTGCCATCAGTGACGCCGGACTCGCGAACCACTATGGCTACACCTTC.

The rearrangement joins TRBV7-9 to TRBJ2-1; unclear D gene. Germline CDR1 SEHNR, CDR2 FQNEAQ (reference sequence). Trimming pared 0 bases from V and 15 bases from J, leaving 15 bases between. The CDR3 is made up of 13 amino acids. The CDR3, as DNA: TGTGCCAGCAGCTTAGCCTACGGACCGTGGGGGTTCTTC. Translated: CASSLAYGPWGFF.

The V call is TRBV7-3, the J call TRBJ2-1; possible D gene TRBD2, 6 bases. Trimming pared 2 bases from V and 9 bases from J, leaving 14 bases between. CDR3 length: 14 residues. The germline V gene has CDR1 SGHTA and CDR2 FQGTGA. CDR3 sequence: CASSLFGGVREQFF. CDR3 DNA: TGTGCCAGCAGCTTATTTGGAGGGGTACGTGAGCAGTTCTTC.

In its sample, this clonotype was seen many times. The rearrangement links TRBV12-3 or TRBV12-4 to TRBJ2-2, with 7 bases matching TRBD2. This CDR3 is 17 amino acids long. The trim removed 3 bases at V and 3 bases at J, leaving 10 bases unmatched. The CDR3 reads CASSFVVRDYHTGELFF. CDR3 coding DNA: TGTGCCAGCAGTTTCGTGGTGCGGGACTACCACACCGGGGAGCTGTTTTTT.

This clonotype was seen repeatedly, ten times or more. The rearrangement uses TRBV5-5 and TRBJ2-7; 11 bases fit TRBD1. The CDR3 totals 16 residues. CDR1 and CDR2 (germline): SGHKS, YYEKEE (reference sequence). The junction had 8 bases not matched to a gene; V was cut back by 4 bases and J by 2 bases. The CDR3 loop is CASSPTPGQGAYEQYF. The CDR3 coding sequence is TGTGCCAGCAGCCCTACTCCGGGACAGGGGGCCTACGAGCAGTACTTC.

This clonotype turned up a few times. Its ends do not fully match the called genes, so a read error is possible. The chain combines TRBV12-3 or TRBV12-4 with TRBJ2-3; the D gene is possibly TRBD2 (5 bases). This CDR3 contains 15 residues. CDR3: CASSLGLARSDTQYF. For the CDR3, the DNA is TGTGCCAGCAGCTTAGGACTCGCTCGCTCAGATACGCAGTATTTT.

The genes are TRBV19 and TRBJ1-1; D gene unclear. Per the germline V gene, CDR1 is LNHDA and CDR2 is SQIVND (reference sequence). Trimming removed 4 bases from V and 4 bases from J, with 19 bases in between. The CDR3 has 16 amino acids. CDR3 sequence (DNA): TGTGCCAGTAGTAGCGCGGGTTCGGGGTTGCCCACTGAAGCTTTCTTT. Amino acid sequence: CASSSAGSGLPTEAFF.

The chain uses TRBV5-6 and TRBJ1-6; D gene unclear. The CDR3 contains 16 residues. Per the germline V gene, CDR1 is SGHDT and CDR2 is YYEEEE. V was trimmed by 2 bases and J by 0 bases, leaving 9 bases between them. The CDR3 coding sequence is TGTGCCAGCAGCTTCGGGCGTACCTCCTATAATTCACCCCTCCACTTT. This encodes CASSFGRTSYNSPLHF. The full variable domain, completed using reference TRBV5-6 and TRBJ1-6, is DAGVTQSPTHLIKTRGQQVTLRCSPKSGHDTVSWYQQALGQGPQFIFQYYEEEERQRGNFPDRFSGHQFPNYSSELNVNALLLGDSALYLCASSFGRTSYNSPLHFGNGTRLTVT.

This clonotype was seen only a few times. The chain is built from TRBV6-6 and TRBJ2-3, with TRBD2 as a possible D gene (7 bases). The ends were cut back, 7 bases at V and 0 bases at J, with 20 bases in the middle. Germline CDR1 MNHNY, CDR2 SVGAGI (reference sequence). The CDR3 length is 17 residues. CDR3 protein: CASTRWTGGPSTDTQYF. The CDR3 region has the DNA TGTGCCAGCACCCGCTGGACGGGGGGCCCTAGCACAGATACGCAGTATTTT.

The rearrangement uses TRBV12-5 and TRBJ1-3; D unclear. CDR3 length: 13 residues. V was trimmed by 6 bases and J by 4 bases, leaving 10 bases between them. CDR1 and CDR2 (germline): LGHNT, FRNRAP. The CDR3 region is CASGGELGNTIYF. The CDR3 DNA is TGTGCTAGTGGCGGAGAGCTGGGAAACACCATATATTTT. Full variable domain (remainder filled in from reference TRBV12-5 and TRBJ1-3): DARVTQTPRHKVTEMGQEVTMRCQPILGHNTVFWYRQTMMQGLELLAYFRNRAPLDDSGMPKDRFSAEMPDATLATLKIQPSEPRDSAVYFCASGGELGNTIYFGEGSWLTVV.

This rearrangement joins TRBV6-5 to TRBJ1-1; 7 positions match TRBD1. The germline V gene encodes CDR1 MNHEY and CDR2 SVGAGI. The CDR3 has 13 amino acids. Trimming at V came to 6 bases and at J to 8 bases, leaving 9 bases not matched to a gene. The CDR3 is CASRLRSTGEAFF. The DNA of the CDR3 is TGTGCCAGCAGACTACGATCGACAGGGGAAGCTTTCTTT.

This rearrangement joins TRBV19 to TRBJ2-7, with D possibly matching TRBD2 (6 bases). The V gene's germline CDR1 is LNHDA and CDR2 SQIVND (reference sequence). The V end lost 1 base, the J end lost 0 bases, and 10 bases lay between the germline ends. The CDR3 is 15 residues long. The chain's CDR3 is CASSIARRGSYEQYF. Here the CDR3 DNA reads TGTGCCAGTAGTATAGCCAGGCGGGGCTCCTACGAGCAGTACTTC.

This clonotype was picked up a small number of times. The chain is built from TRBV12-3 or TRBV12-4 and TRBJ1-1, with 7 positions matching TRBD1. V shed 6 bases, J shed 1 base, and the junction held 2 bases outside the gene matches. This CDR3 spans 13 amino acids. CDR3 nucleotides: TGTGCCAGCAGGGACAGGACGAACACTGAAGCTTTCTTT. Its translation is CASRDRTNTEAFF.

This clonotype was counted only a few times. The chain carries TRBV25-1 and TRBJ2-1; D is perhaps TRBD1 or TRBD2 (5 bases each). The V end lost 8 bases, the J end lost 12 bases, and 11 bases lay between the germline ends. This CDR3 spans 10 amino acids. Germline V CDR1 and CDR2: MGHDK, SYGVNS. The CDR3, as DNA: TGTGCCAGCGAGGGGCACAGGCAGTTCTTC. Encoded protein: CASEGHRQFF.

The rearrangement joins TRBV4-1 to TRBJ1-3; D remains ambiguous. The V end was cut by 1 base, the J end by 8 bases, with 9 bases between. The germline V gene has CDR1 MGHRA and CDR2 YSYEKL. This CDR3 has 13 amino acids. This CDR3 reads CASSQGSGYTIYF. For the CDR3, the DNA is TGCGCCAGCAGCCAAGGCTCGGGCTACACCATATATTTT.

A few counts support this clonotype. The chain has TRBV12-3 or TRBV12-4 and TRBJ2-7; D might be TRBD2 (5 bases). The CDR3 extends over 11 amino acids. V was clipped by 10 bases and J by 0 bases, with 7 bases between them. This CDR3 reads CATRGSYEQYF. CDR3 bases: TGTGCCACCCGGGGCTCCTACGAGCAGTACTTC.

This clonotype has only a few counts. This rearrangement joins TRBV24-1 to TRBJ2-1, with 7 bases matching TRBD2. CDR1 and CDR2 (germline): KGHDR, SFDVKD. The CDR3 extends over 16 amino acids. V shed 3 bases and J 0 bases; nucleotides not matched to a gene: 4. The CDR3 region is CATSDPGGSSYNEQFF. The CDR3 coding sequence is TGTGCCACCAGTGATCCAGGCGGGAGCTCCTACAATGAGCAGTTCTTC.

In this sample, this clonotype turned up a few times. The rearrangement uses TRBV29-1 and TRBJ2-1; 9 bases agree with TRBD1. After removal of 5 bases from V and 3 bases from J, the junction contained 11 bases not matched to a gene. Looked up from germline, CDR1 is SQVTM and CDR2 is ANQGSEA. The length of the CDR3 is 16 residues. The CDR3 spells CSVTPSGTGFYNEQFF. The DNA for the CDR3 is TGCAGCGTTACACCTTCCGGGACAGGGTTCTACAATGAGCAGTTCTTC.

In this sample, this clonotype turned up a few times. This chain connects TRBV29-1 to TRBJ2-1; D not resolved. CDR1 and CDR2 from the germline V gene are SQVTM and ANQGSEA. The CDR3 contains 13 residues. Trimming took off 4 bases at V and 3 bases at J, with 10 bases between the two ends. CDR3 region: CSVGIRIYNEQFF. CDR3 DNA sequence: TGCAGCGTTGGTATTAGAATCTACAATGAGCAGTTCTTC.

The chain has TRBV6-5 and TRBJ2-2; 7 bases agree with TRBD2. The J segment lost 7 bases and the V segment lost 5 bases, leaving 13 bases of the junction unmatched. The germline CDR1 and CDR2 sequences are MNHEY and SVGAGI. The CDR3 sequence is 16 residues long. CDR3 loop: CASSARGGGYGGELFF. The CDR3 region has the DNA TGTGCCAGCAGTGCCCGTGGGGGAGGGTATGGCGGGGAGCTGTTTTTT.

This clonotype was recorded many times. The rearrangement joins TRBV25-1 to TRBJ1-5; no reliable D call. There are 14 residues in the CDR3. The germline V and J ends were trimmed by 6 bases and 3 bases, with 12 bases remaining between them. Germline V gene lookup returns CDR1 MGHDK and CDR2 SYGVNS. DNA of the CDR3: TGTGCCAGCAGCCTGACGAAGGACAATCAGCCCCAGCATTTT. It specifies CASSLTKDNQPQHF.

V usage is TRBV4-1 and J usage is TRBJ2-7, with D tentatively TRBD2 (6 bases). The CDR3 contains 14 residues. The ends were cut back, 3 bases at V and 2 bases at J, with 11 bases in the middle. Germline V gives CDR1 MGHRA, CDR2 YSYEKL. The CDR3 coding sequence is TGCGCCAGCAGCCATAGCGGTTCCGCCTACGAGCAGTACTTC. Translation gives CASSHSGSAYEQYF.

The chain links TRBV5-1 to TRBJ2-1; D perhaps matches TRBD2 (7 bases). Germline-derived CDR1 and CDR2 are SGHRS and YFSETQ. This CDR3 is 14 amino acids long. The ends were cut back, 0 bases at V and 10 bases at J, with 14 bases in the middle. The CDR3 DNA reads TGCGCCAGCAGCTTGGGGACGGGGGGCTGGGAGCAGTTCTTC. It translates to CASSLGTGGWEQFF.

This chain uses TRBV12-3 or TRBV12-4 with TRBJ1-6; D remains unclear. Trimming took 1 base from V and 0 from J, leaving 10 bases between them. CDR3 length: 17 amino acids. Here the CDR3 reads CASSLDSTSSYNSPLHF. The CDR3, as DNA: TGTGCCAGCAGTTTAGATTCTACGAGCTCCTATAATTCACCCCTCCACTTT.

The chain uses TRBV5-1 and TRBJ2-1, with 7 bases matching TRBD1. The CDR3 runs to 13 residues. The ends lost 4 bases at V and 10 bases at J; junction bases unmatched: 8. Germline V lookup: CDR1 SGHRS, CDR2 YFSETQ. CDR3 in amino acids: CASSEGTAQEQFF. The CDR3 coding sequence is TGCGCCAGCAGCGAAGGGACAGCCCAGGAGCAGTTCTTC.

This clonotype has just a few counts. A read error may produce the germline difference seen at one junction end. The chain combines TRBV12-3 or TRBV12-4 with TRBJ2-3; 9 bases agree with TRBD2. The CDR3 contains 15 residues. DNA for the CDR3: TGTGCCAGCAGTCTAGCGGGGACGGCGGGGGTTACGCAGTATTTT. Its protein is CASSLAGTAGVTQYF.